The 15 T cell receptor beta chains given below trace back to one sample, sequenced in a study of shared clonotypes between healthy human individuals. Terminally differentiated effector memory CD45RA+ cells were excluded from the naive CD8 cells, which were CD45RO-negative and positively selected for CCR7. Using immunoSEQ multiplex PCR, the repertoire was profiled, and TCRdb retains in-frame clones only, with some absent. The sample holds about 2.1 million clones, over 85% seen once. The sequencing sample was made of naive CD8+ T cells from PBMCs. The receptors derive from a man between 18 and 35 years old in good health. Some clones in this sample may be carry-over from other donors' samples.

The rearrangement uses TRBV11-2 and TRBJ1-1; the D is unclear. CDR3 size: 12 residues. The germline CDR1 and CDR2 sequences are SGHAT and FQNNGV. Trimming stripped 4 bases from V and 2 bases from J, with 5 bases between. The CDR3 sequence: CASSSFNTEAFF. CDR3 nucleotides: TGTGCCAGCAGCTCCTTTAACACTGAAGCTTTCTTT.

In nucleotides, the CDR3 is TGTGCCAGCAGCTTTGGACAGGGGGCTATCATTCAGTACTTC. Its translation: CASSFGQGAIIQYF. The J gene is TRBJ2-4, the V gene TRBV5-6; 11 positions match TRBD1. Per the germline V gene, CDR1 is SGHDT and CDR2 is YYEEEE. The CDR3 extends over 14 amino acids. With 2 bases clipped from V and 9 bases from J, the junction kept 4 bases outside the gene matches.

V usage is TRBV9 and J usage is TRBJ2-7; D is possibly TRBD2 (6 bases). There are 14 residues in the CDR3. The germline V gene encodes CDR1 SGDLS and CDR2 YYNGEE. The V end lost 1 base, the J end lost 3 bases, and 11 bases lay between the germline ends. The CDR3 DNA is TGTGCCAGCAGCGTATCCCTTAGCGGCTACGAGCAGTACTTC. Encoded protein: CASSVSLSGYEQYF.

The chain uses TRBV30 and TRBJ2-7; 9 nucleotides agree with TRBD1. The ends lost 7 bases at V and 5 bases at J; junction bases unmatched: 9. The CDR3 extends over 13 amino acids. Germline loops: CDR1 GTSNPN, CDR2 SVGIG (reference sequence). Here the CDR3 DNA reads TGTGCCTCCGCGCCGGACAGGGGCCACGAGCAGTACTTC. Its protein product is CASAPDRGHEQYF.

V is TRBV5-4 and J is TRBJ1-2; TRBD1 matches 8 bases. Germline trimming cut 2 bases from V and 4 bases from J; bases unmatched to any gene: 4. This CDR3 contains 14 residues. Germline V gene sequence: CDR1 SGHNT, CDR2 YYREEE (reference sequence). The CDR3 nucleotides read TGTGCCAGCAGCTTCGGGACAGGACTCTATGGCTACACCTTC. Translated, it gives CASSFGTGLYGYTF.

Worth noting for this clone: A much larger clone lies a single base off, so this may be a read error. V gene TRBV6-5 combines with J gene TRBJ1-1; D unresolved. This CDR3 comprises 11 residues. V lost 5 bases and J 0 bases, leaving 1 base between the germline ends. Germline V gene sequence: CDR1 MNHEY, CDR2 SVGAGI. The CDR3 DNA is TGTGCCAGCAGTATGAACACTGAAGCTTTCTTT. Its translation: CASSMNTEAFF.

The chain joins TRBV28 to TRBJ1-5; D possibly corresponds to TRBD1 (6 bases). Trimming took 6 bases from V and 1 from J, leaving 10 bases between them. Looked up from germline, CDR1 is MDHEN and CDR2 is SYDVKM. The CDR3 runs 14 residues. This CDR3 reads CASRQGWSNQPQHF. DNA for the CDR3: TGTGCCAGCAGACAGGGATGGAGCAATCAGCCCCAGCATTTT. Together with reference TRBV28 and TRBJ1-5, the CDR3 gives the full variable domain: DVKVTQSSRYLVKRTGEKVFLECVQDMDHENMFWYRQDPGLGLRLIYFSYDVKMKEKGDIPEGYSVSREKKERFSLILESASTNQTSMYLCASRQGWSNQPQHFGDGTRLSIL.

The rearrangement uses TRBV27 and TRBJ2-1, with 8 bases lining up with TRBD2. The CDR3 spans 19 residues. Germline V gene lookup returns CDR1 MNHEY and CDR2 SMNVEV (reference sequence). Losses at the gene ends were 7 bases for V and 8 bases for J; bases not matched to a gene: 25. DNA of the CDR3: TGTGCCAGCATACTTGAGCCAGCGGGAGATAAGCGGTTCTGTGATGAGCAGTTCTTC. Protein sequence: CASILEPAGDKRFCDEQFF.

The J gene is TRBJ2-7, the V gene TRBV29-1; the D call may be TRBD1 or TRBD2 (6 bases each). Germline CDR1 reads SQVTM; CDR2 reads ANQGSEA. Trimming pared 5 bases from V and 5 bases from J, leaving 16 bases between. CDR3 length: 13 amino acids. For the CDR3, the DNA is TGCAGCGTTACCGAGGGGGGTTTGGACGAGCAGTACTTC. It yields the protein CSVTEGGLDEQYF.

The chain joins TRBV27 to TRBJ1-2; D unclear. The CDR3 consists of 13 residues. Trimming took off 6 bases at V and 4 bases at J, with 12 bases between the two ends. CDR1 and CDR2 from the germline V gene are MNHEY and SMNVEV (reference sequence). The DNA for the CDR3 is TGTGCCAGCAGGCCCGGGATTCTCTATGGCTACACCTTC. Protein: CASRPGILYGYTF.

This chain uses TRBV6-6 with TRBJ1-2, with D uncertain. The germline gives CDR1 MNHNY, CDR2 SVGAGI (reference sequence). The CDR3 totals 15 residues. With 4 bases removed from V and 8 bases from J, the gap between germline ends came to 20 bases. Here the CDR3 reads CASSFLLKPTGGYTF. CDR3 coding DNA: TGTGCCAGCAGTTTCCTACTAAAGCCGACCGGGGGCTACACCTTC.

The chain joins TRBV29-1 to TRBJ1-2; possible D gene TRBD1, 5 bases. There are 14 residues in the CDR3. Trimming shortened V by 3 bases and J by 0 bases, and 11 bases separated the two germline ends. From germline, CDR1 is SQVTM and CDR2 ANQGSEA. The CDR3 spells CSVDLQETNYGYTF. CDR3 in DNA: TGCAGCGTTGATCTACAGGAGACTAACTATGGCTACACCTTC.

J is TRBJ2-7 and V is TRBV29-1, with TRBD1 as a possible D gene (6 bases). Germline CDR1 SQVTM, CDR2 ANQGSEA. Trimming pared 3 bases from V and 3 bases from J, leaving 15 bases between. This CDR3 contains 14 residues. Written as DNA, the CDR3 is TGCAGCGTTGATATAAGGGGGATCAGCTACGAGCAGTACTTC. Its translation is CSVDIRGISYEQYF.

The V gene is TRBV7-3, the J gene TRBJ2-3; either TRBD1 or TRBD2 may supply D (5 bases each). This CDR3 comprises 16 residues. V lost 0 bases and J 5 bases, leaving 15 bases between the germline ends. Germline values: CDR1 SGHTA, CDR2 FQGTGA. The CDR3 coding sequence is TGTGCCAGCAGCTTAACGGTAACGGGAACAGGAGATACGCAGTATTTT. Its translation is CASSLTVTGTGDTQYF.

The chain has TRBV7-8 and TRBJ1-2; D is perhaps TRBD1 (5 bases). Germline CDR1 and CDR2: SGHVS and FQNEAQ. There are 15 residues in the CDR3. Trimming left V 3 bases short and J 4 bases short, with 15 bases between. The CDR3 sequence is CASSFSRDSLYGYTF. The DNA of the CDR3 is TGTGCCAGCAGCTTTAGCCGGGACTCCCTCTATGGCTACACCTTC.